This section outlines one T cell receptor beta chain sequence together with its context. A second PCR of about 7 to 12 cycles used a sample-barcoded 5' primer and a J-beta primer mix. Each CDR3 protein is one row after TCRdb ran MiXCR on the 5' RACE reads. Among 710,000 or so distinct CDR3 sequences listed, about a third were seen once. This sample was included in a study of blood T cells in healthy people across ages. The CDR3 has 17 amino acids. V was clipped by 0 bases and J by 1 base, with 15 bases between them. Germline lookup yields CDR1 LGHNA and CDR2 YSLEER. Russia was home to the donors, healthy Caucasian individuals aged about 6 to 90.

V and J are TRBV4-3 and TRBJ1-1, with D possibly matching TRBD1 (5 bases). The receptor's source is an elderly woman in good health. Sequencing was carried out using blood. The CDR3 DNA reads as TGCGCCAGCAGCCAAGAGTGGGAGCCAGGGCCGAACACTGAAGCTTTCTTT. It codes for CASSQEWEPGPNTEAFF.